A selection of T cell receptor beta chains follows, all from one sample in a study of Graves' ophthalmopathy and Graves' hyperthyroidism. TCRdb re-called the multiplex PCR reads through MiXCR, storing one row per CDR3 protein. The table lists over 200,000 distinct CDR3 sequences, under 30% of them singletons. The sequenced material came from peripheral blood. The receptor source for this set is a man between 45 and 60 years old with Graves' ophthalmopathy. CDR3s include the opening cysteine and the closing phenylalanine or tryptophan. D genes are given only for firm matches. Rows may omit the clone size; those that give it use once, few, many or a size class.

>TRBD2|TRBJ2-7|15|many|TRBV6-1
TGTGCCAGCAGTAAACTAGCGGGAGGAGCGGTCGAGCAGTACTTC
CASSKLAGGAVEQYF
>TRBD1|TRBJ2-7|14|many|TRBV7-2
TGTGCCAGCAGCGAATCCGGGACAGGAGGGGAGCAGTACTTC
CASSESGTGGEQYF
>.|TRBJ2-7|11|many|TRBV29-1
TGCAGCGTTGAAGATGCCAGCGAGCAGTACTTC
CSVEDASEQYF
>TRBD2|TRBJ2-7|15|.|TRBV6-5
TGTGCCAGCAGTTACTCGGGTAGCGGGAGTTACGAGCAGTACTTC
CASSYSGSGSYEQYF
>.|TRBJ2-5|14|few|TRBV6-5
TGTGCCAGCAGTTACGCGAAACGTCAAGAGACCCAGTACTTC
CASSYAKRQETQYF
>.|TRBJ1-1|13|.|TRBV2
TGTGCCAGCAGCGCCGACAGTACCACTGAAGCTTTCTTT
CASSADSTTEAFF
>.|TRBJ2-7|15|many|TRBV28
TGTGCCAGCAGTGCGGCTAGCGCCCGCCTGGGCGAGCAGTACTTC
CASSAASARLGEQYF
>.|TRBJ2-5|14|.|TRBV27
TGTGCCAGCAGTTTCCGGGGGACGAGAGAGACCCAGTACTTC
CASSFRGTRETQYF
>TRBD1|TRBJ1-5|14|many|TRBV19
TGTGCCAGTAGGGAGACAGGGGGGCTCCAGCCCCAGCATTTT
CASRETGGLQPQHF
>.|TRBJ2-5|14|many|TRBV7-9
TGTGCCAGCAGCTTTAGAGGTGGCGGGGAGACCCAGTACTTC
CASSFRGGGETQYF
>.|TRBJ1-1|14|many|TRBV12-5
TGTGCTAGTGGTTTGTCGGGGGCGCGAACTGAAGCTTTCTTT
CASGLSGARTEAFF
>.|TRBJ1-2|14|few|TRBV27
TGTGCCAGCAGTAAAACGACAGGAAACTATGGCTACACCTTC
CASSKTTGNYGYTF